Listed below are T cell receptor beta chains from one sample, sequenced in a study of shared clonotypes between healthy human individuals. Generated by immunoSEQ multiplex PCR, the TCRdb table keeps only in-frame clones and is missing some. Of some 2,400,000 clones detected, 90% to 96% appear once; the ten largest clones hold over 0.1%. The sequenced material came from naive CD4+ T cells sorted from blood. The receptors come from a young man in good health. Both conserved end residues are part of each CDR3. Each record gives: D gene, V gene, J gene, clone size, CDR3 protein, CDR3 DNA. The D gene is left open where the match is weak. Rows may omit the clone size; those that give it use once, few, many or a size class.

>NA|TRBV29-1|TRBJ2-2|NA
CSVVEGGRTGELFF
TGCAGCGTTGTTGAGGGAGGAAGGACCGGGGAGCTGTTTTTT
>NA|TRBV6-4|TRBJ2-3|NA
CASSDGRERTTDTQYF
TGTGCCAGCAGTGACGGCAGGGAGAGGACCACAGATACGCAGTATTTT
>NA|TRBV29-1|TRBJ2-3|NA
CSVSEGGTDTQYF
TGCAGCGTTTCGGAGGGCGGTACAGATACGCAGTATTTT
>NA|TRBV6-5|TRBJ1-5|NA
CASSYSIHQPQHF
TGTGCCAGCAGTTACTCGATCCATCAGCCCCAGCATTTT
>NA|TRBV2|TRBJ1-2|NA
CASKGEGEGYGYTF
TGTGCCAGCAAAGGGGAGGGGGAAGGCTATGGCTACACCTTC
>TRBD2|TRBV27|TRBJ2-3|once
CASSFTSGFLDTQYF
TGTGCCAGCAGTTTTACTAGCGGGTTTCTAGATACGCAGTATTTT
>NA|TRBV29-1|TRBJ2-1|NA
CSTWDPGGEQFF
TGCAGCACCTGGGACCCCGGGGGTGAGCAGTTCTTC
>NA|TRBV6-5|TRBJ2-1|once
CASSEIKGQFF
TGTGCCAGCAGTGAAATCAAGGGGCAGTTCTTC
>TRBD1|TRBV19|TRBJ1-1|NA
CASMDRVTEAFF
TGTGCCAGTATGGACAGGGTAACTGAAGCTTTCTTT
>TRBD1|TRBV5-1|TRBJ2-7|NA
CASSLPHSGTAYEQYF
TGCGCCAGCAGCTTGCCCCATTCCGGGACAGCCTACGAGCAGTACTTC
>TRBD2|TRBV7-2|TRBJ2-7|NA
CASTSPSGAYEQYF
TGTGCCAGCACCTCCCCAAGCGGGGCCTACGAGCAGTACTTC
>NA|TRBV7-9|TRBJ1-1|NA
CASTLSAGLNTEAFF
TGTGCCAGCACCTTATCCGCAGGGCTAAACACTGAAGCTTTCTTT
>NA|TRBV5-1|TRBJ2-3|NA
CASSLGPGVDTQYF
TGCGCCAGCAGCTTGGGTCCGGGGGTAGATACGCAGTATTTT
>TRBD1|TRBV19|TRBJ1-5|few
CASSKDRGGNQPQHF
TGTGCCAGTAGCAAGGACAGGGGGGGAAATCAGCCCCAGCATTTT
>TRBD1|TRBV10-3|TRBJ1-1|NA
CAIADRGQVAEAFF
TGTGCCATCGCCGACAGGGGCCAAGTCGCTGAAGCTTTCTTT
>NA|TRBV5-1|TRBJ2-1|NA
CASSLEGEISYNEQFF
TGCGCCAGCAGCTTGGAAGGGGAGATCTCCTACAATGAGCAGTTCTTC
>NA|TRBV5-6|TRBJ1-3|NA
CASSLVGEPGNTIYF
TGTGCCAGCAGCTTGGTGGGGGAACCTGGAAACACCATATATTTT
>NA|TRBV7-2|TRBJ1-5|once
CASSLYRDQPQHF
TGTGCCAGCAGCTTATACAGGGATCAGCCCCAGCATTTT